The clone carrying this TCR beta chain showed up just once. The CDR3 totals 15 residues. CDR1 is MNHEY and CDR2 is SVGAGI in the germline V gene. The V segment lost 6 bases and the J segment 1 base; nucleotides outside the gene matches: 7. The record originates from a study of blood T cells in healthy people across ages. A second PCR of 7 to 11 cycles used a sample-barcoded 5' primer and a J-beta primer mix. MiXCR, run by TCRdb on the 5' RACE reads, gives a single entry per CDR3 protein. The data contain hundreds of thousands of distinct CDR3 sequences, 58% of them singletons. The source of this sequence is a man aged 25-45 years in good health. The genes are TRBV6-5 and TRBJ2-7, with 9 bases identical to TRBD1. The sequenced sample was blood. CDR3 DNA sequence: TGTGCCAGCAGACACCGGACAGGGGATTCCTACGAGCAGTACTTC. It yields the protein CASRHRTGDSYEQYF.